The rows below give T cell receptor beta chains drawn from one sample of a study of blood T cell repertoires in COVID-19. Measured with immunoSEQ multiplex PCR; TCRdb has only the in-frame clones, and not every one. This sample yields about 400,000 clones, of which 88% are seen a single time; roughly 1.9% belongs to the top ten. The sequenced material came from PBMCs or T cells enriched from blood (not recorded which). These receptor sequences come from a woman in her thirties or forties with acute COVID-19. CDR3s include the opening cysteine and the closing phenylalanine or tryptophan. Fields, in order: V gene, D gene, CDR3 length, J gene, clone size, CDR3 protein, CDR3 DNA. The D gene is left open where the match is weak. Clone sizes are given selectively: once, few, many, or a class where the clone is expanded.

v_gene: TRBV5-1
d_gene: TRBD1
len: 15
j_gene: TRBJ1-5
abundance: NA
CDR3aa: CASRTGTGGNQPQHF
CDR3nt: TGCGCCAGCAGAACCGGGACAGGGGGCAATCAGCCCCAGCATTTT

v_gene: TRBV5-1
d_gene: NA
len: 14
j_gene: TRBJ1-5
abundance: NA
CDR3aa: CASSLDPGNQPQHF
CDR3nt: TGCGCCAGCAGCTTGGATCCAGGAAATCAGCCCCAGCATTTT

v_gene: TRBV6-1
d_gene: TRBD2
len: 16
j_gene: TRBJ2-3
abundance: NA
CDR3aa: CASSEATSGGTDTQYF
CDR3nt: TGTGCCAGCAGTGAAGCGACTAGCGGGGGCACAGATACGCAGTATTTT

v_gene: TRBV11-2
d_gene: NA
len: 15
j_gene: TRBJ2-3
abundance: NA
CDR3aa: CASSPRAANTDTQYF
CDR3nt: TGTGCCAGCAGCCCGCGAGCCGCCAACACAGATACGCAGTATTTT

v_gene: TRBV28
d_gene: TRBD2
len: 14
j_gene: TRBJ2-7
abundance: NA
CDR3aa: CASSSAGDAYEQYF
CDR3nt: TGTGCCAGCAGTTCCGCGGGGGACGCCTACGAGCAGTACTTC

v_gene: TRBV19
d_gene: NA
len: 16
j_gene: TRBJ1-5
abundance: NA
CDR3aa: CASSEPRGIGNQPQHF
CDR3nt: TGTGCCAGTAGTGAGCCGAGGGGGATTGGCAATCAGCCCCAGCATTTT

v_gene: TRBV11-2
d_gene: NA
len: 16
j_gene: TRBJ1-6
abundance: NA
CDR3aa: CASSFTGQRYNSPLHF
CDR3nt: TGTGCCAGCAGCTTTACTGGACAGCGCTATAATTCACCCCTCCACTTT

v_gene: TRBV5-4
d_gene: TRBD2
len: 15
j_gene: TRBJ2-1
abundance: NA
CDR3aa: CASSFGPSGDNEQFF
CDR3nt: TGTGCCAGCAGCTTCGGTCCTAGCGGAGACAATGAGCAGTTCTTC

v_gene: TRBV24-1
d_gene: NA
len: 14
j_gene: TRBJ1-1
abundance: NA
CDR3aa: CATSGSNGDTEAFF
CDR3nt: TGTGCCACCAGCGGATCGAACGGAGACACTGAAGCTTTCTTT

v_gene: TRBV11-2
d_gene: NA
len: 12
j_gene: TRBJ1-2
abundance: NA
CDR3aa: CASSLGAGTYTF
CDR3nt: TGTGCCAGCAGCTTAGGAGCAGGAACCTACACCTTC

v_gene: TRBV3-1/TRBV3-2
d_gene: NA
len: 17
j_gene: TRBJ2-7
abundance: NA
CDR3aa: CASSQGLGASVSYEQYF
CDR3nt: TGTGCCAGCAGCCAAGGCCTCGGGGCTAGCGTCTCCTACGAGCAGTACTTC

v_gene: TRBV19
d_gene: TRBD1
len: 16
j_gene: TRBJ1-2
abundance: NA
CDR3aa: CASSPYIAGTGIGYTF
CDR3nt: TGTGCCAGTAGTCCCTATATCGCCGGGACAGGGATTGGCTACACCTTC

v_gene: TRBV5-6
d_gene: NA
len: 11
j_gene: TRBJ2-7
abundance: NA
CDR3aa: CASRRGYEQYF
CDR3nt: TGTGCCAGCAGGCGGGGTTACGAGCAGTACTTC

v_gene: TRBV23-1
d_gene: TRBD1
len: 16
j_gene: TRBJ1-3
abundance: NA
CDR3aa: CASSQWTGDVGNTIYF
CDR3nt: TGCGCCAGCAGTCAATGGACAGGAGACGTCGGAAACACCATATATTTT

v_gene: TRBV23-1
d_gene: NA
len: 16
j_gene: TRBJ1-3
abundance: NA
CDR3aa: CASSIRQGGPGNTIYF
CDR3nt: TGCGCCAGCAGCATTAGGCAGGGAGGTCCCGGAAACACCATATATTTT

v_gene: TRBV30
d_gene: NA
len: 13
j_gene: TRBJ1-1
abundance: NA
CDR3aa: CAWSADTNTEAFF
CDR3nt: TGTGCCTGGAGCGCCGACACCAACACTGAAGCTTTCTTT

v_gene: TRBV29-1
d_gene: TRBD1
len: 13
j_gene: TRBJ1-1
abundance: few
CDR3aa: CSVEGAGSTEAFF
CDR3nt: TGCAGCGTGGAGGGGGCAGGAAGCACTGAAGCTTTCTTT

v_gene: TRBV6-1
d_gene: TRBD1
len: 16
j_gene: TRBJ1-1
abundance: NA
CDR3aa: CASSGRQGAFATEAFF
CDR3nt: TGTGCCAGCAGTGGAAGACAGGGGGCCTTTGCCACTGAAGCTTTCTTT

v_gene: TRBV4-1
d_gene: NA
len: 15
j_gene: TRBJ1-4
abundance: once
CDR3aa: CASSQVEGFNEKLFF
CDR3nt: TGCGCCAGCAGCCAAGTTGAGGGCTTTAATGAAAAACTGTTTTTT

v_gene: TRBV2
d_gene: NA
len: 17
j_gene: TRBJ1-4
abundance: NA
CDR3aa: CASSVTGIIGTNEKLFF
CDR3nt: TGTGCCAGCAGCGTGACAGGAATTATTGGAACTAATGAAAAACTGTTTTTT

v_gene: TRBV3-1/TRBV3-2
d_gene: TRBD2
len: 16
j_gene: TRBJ2-5
abundance: NA
CDR3aa: CASSHEESGTEETQYF
CDR3nt: TGTGCCAGCAGCCATGAAGAGAGCGGGACGGAGGAGACCCAGTACTTC

v_gene: TRBV19
d_gene: NA
len: 15
j_gene: TRBJ1-4
abundance: NA
CDR3aa: CATNLNPRVNEKLFF
CDR3nt: TGTGCCACTAACCTGAACCCCAGGGTAAATGAAAAACTGTTTTTT

v_gene: TRBV6-1
d_gene: TRBD2
len: 13
j_gene: TRBJ2-3
abundance: NA
CDR3aa: CGASAGVTDTQYF
CDR3nt: TGCGGGGCCTCGGCGGGGGTTACAGATACGCAGTATTTT

v_gene: TRBV2
d_gene: TRBD1
len: 15
j_gene: TRBJ2-7
abundance: NA
CDR3aa: CASSDRDRRFYEQYF
CDR3nt: TGTGCCAGCAGTGATAGGGACAGAAGATTCTACGAGCAGTACTTC

v_gene: TRBV9
d_gene: TRBD2
len: 15
j_gene: TRBJ2-1
abundance: NA
CDR3aa: CASSAGTTRYNEQFF
CDR3nt: TGTGCCAGCAGCGCCGGGACTACCAGGTACAATGAGCAGTTCTTC

v_gene: TRBV5-1
d_gene: TRBD1
len: 12
j_gene: TRBJ1-2
abundance: NA
CDR3aa: CASSLETGGYTF
CDR3nt: TGCGCCAGCAGCTTGGAGACAGGGGGCTACACCTTC

v_gene: TRBV6-6
d_gene: NA
len: 16
j_gene: TRBJ2-5
abundance: NA
CDR3aa: CASSYPKLGAVETQYF
CDR3nt: TGTGCCAGCAGTTACCCCAAATTGGGGGCGGTTGAGACCCAGTACTTC

v_gene: TRBV5-1
d_gene: TRBD1
len: 15
j_gene: TRBJ1-2
abundance: NA
CDR3aa: CASSGGTGGTYGYTF
CDR3nt: TGCGCCAGCAGCGGCGGGACAGGGGGCACCTATGGCTACACCTTC

v_gene: TRBV3-1/TRBV3-2
d_gene: NA
len: 16
j_gene: TRBJ1-5
abundance: NA
CDR3aa: CASSQEGGFSNQPQHF
CDR3nt: TGTGCCAGCAGCCAAGAAGGCGGATTTAGCAATCAGCCCCAGCATTTT

v_gene: TRBV5-5
d_gene: TRBD1
len: 14
j_gene: TRBJ1-2
abundance: NA
CDR3aa: CASSWRDRGDGYTF
CDR3nt: TGTGCCAGCAGCTGGAGGGACAGGGGCGATGGCTACACCTTC

v_gene: TRBV7-9
d_gene: TRBD1
len: 13
j_gene: TRBJ1-1
abundance: once
CDR3aa: CASTVDRGTEAFF
CDR3nt: TGTGCCAGCACCGTCGACAGGGGCACTGAAGCTTTCTTT

v_gene: TRBV15
d_gene: NA
len: 16
j_gene: TRBJ1-3
abundance: NA
CDR3aa: CATSREVQYTGNTIYF
CDR3nt: TGTGCCACCAGCAGAGAAGTACAGTACACTGGAAACACCATATATTTT

v_gene: TRBV27
d_gene: TRBD1
len: 15
j_gene: TRBJ1-4
abundance: NA
CDR3aa: CASSLTGGRDEKLFF
CDR3nt: TGTGCCAGCAGTTTAACAGGGGGCAGGGACGAAAAACTGTTTTTT

v_gene: TRBV5-1
d_gene: NA
len: 13
j_gene: TRBJ2-5
abundance: NA
CDR3aa: CASSLDYQETQYF
CDR3nt: TGCGCCAGCAGCTTGGACTATCAAGAGACCCAGTACTTC

v_gene: TRBV4-1
d_gene: TRBD1
len: 15
j_gene: TRBJ1-6
abundance: NA
CDR3aa: CASSQDRQGASPLHF
CDR3nt: TGCGCCAGCAGCCAAGATCGACAGGGGGCTTCACCCCTCCACTTT

v_gene: TRBV5-4
d_gene: NA
len: 14
j_gene: TRBJ1-1
abundance: once
CDR3aa: CASSLFGGVTEAFF
CDR3nt: TGTGCCAGCAGCTTGTTTGGGGGGGTTACTGAAGCTTTCTTT

v_gene: TRBV9
d_gene: NA
len: 15
j_gene: TRBJ1-3
abundance: NA
CDR3aa: CASSATTVFGNTIYF
CDR3nt: TGTGCCAGCAGCGCAACGACAGTATTCGGAAACACCATATATTTT

v_gene: TRBV30
d_gene: TRBD1
len: 14
j_gene: TRBJ1-5
abundance: NA
CDR3aa: CAWTKGQGLQPQHF
CDR3nt: TGTGCCTGGACCAAAGGACAGGGGTTACAGCCCCAGCATTTT

v_gene: TRBV5-4
d_gene: TRBD1
len: 16
j_gene: TRBJ2-3
abundance: NA
CDR3aa: CASSLPGQRNTDTQYF
CDR3nt: TGTGCCAGCAGCTTGCCGGGACAGCGGAACACAGATACGCAGTATTTT

v_gene: TRBV6-1
d_gene: NA
len: 13
j_gene: TRBJ2-2
abundance: NA
CDR3aa: CASSEYPTGELFF
CDR3nt: TGTGCCAGCAGTGAATATCCCACCGGGGAGCTGTTTTTT

v_gene: TRBV29-1
d_gene: NA
len: 14
j_gene: TRBJ1-2
abundance: once
CDR3aa: CSVETGEPSYGYTF
CDR3nt: TGCAGCGTTGAAACCGGAGAACCTTCCTATGGCTACACCTTC

v_gene: TRBV12-5
d_gene: NA
len: 15
j_gene: TRBJ2-1
abundance: NA
CDR3aa: CASGLGGSSYNEQFF
CDR3nt: TGTGCTAGTGGTCTCGGGGGAAGCTCCTACAATGAGCAGTTCTTC

v_gene: TRBV18
d_gene: TRBD1
len: 15
j_gene: TRBJ1-5
abundance: NA
CDR3aa: CASSQGTGRDQPQHF
CDR3nt: TGTGCCAGCTCACAGGGGACAGGGCGGGATCAGCCCCAGCATTTT